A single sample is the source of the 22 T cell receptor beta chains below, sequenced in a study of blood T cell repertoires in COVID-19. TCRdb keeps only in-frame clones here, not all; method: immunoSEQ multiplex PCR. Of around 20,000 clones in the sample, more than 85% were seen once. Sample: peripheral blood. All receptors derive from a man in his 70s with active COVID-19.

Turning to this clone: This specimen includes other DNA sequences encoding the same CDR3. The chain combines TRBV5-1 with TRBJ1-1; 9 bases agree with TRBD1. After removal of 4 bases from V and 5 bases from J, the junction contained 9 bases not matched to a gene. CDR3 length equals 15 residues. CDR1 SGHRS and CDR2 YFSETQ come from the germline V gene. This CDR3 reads CASSEKGQGWTEAFF. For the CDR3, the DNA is TGCGCCAGCAGCGAGAAGGGACAGGGATGGACTGAAGCTTTCTTT. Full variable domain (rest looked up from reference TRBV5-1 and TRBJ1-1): KAGVTQTPRYLIKTRGQQVTLSCSPISGHRSVSWYQQTPGQGLQFLFEYFSETQRNKGNFPGRFSGRQFSNSRSEMNVSTLELGDSALYLCASSEKGQGWTEAFFGQGTRLTVV.

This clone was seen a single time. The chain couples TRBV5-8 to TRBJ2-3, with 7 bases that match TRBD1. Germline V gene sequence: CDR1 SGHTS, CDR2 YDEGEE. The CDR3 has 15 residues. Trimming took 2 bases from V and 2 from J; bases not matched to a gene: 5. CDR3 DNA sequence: TGTGCCAGCAGCTTAAAGGGACAGACCACAGATACGCAGTATTTT. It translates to CASSLKGQTTDTQYF. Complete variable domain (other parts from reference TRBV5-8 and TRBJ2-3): EAGVTQSPTHLIKTRGQQATLRCSPISGHTSVYWYQQALGLGLQFLLWYDEGEERNRGNFPPRFSGRQFPNYSSELNVNALELEDSALYLCASSLKGQTTDTQYFGPGTRLTVL.

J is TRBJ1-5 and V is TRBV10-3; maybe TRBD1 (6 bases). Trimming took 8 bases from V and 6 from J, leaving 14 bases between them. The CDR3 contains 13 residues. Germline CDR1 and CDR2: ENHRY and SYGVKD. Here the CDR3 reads CAIQGGVGQPQHF. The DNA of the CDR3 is TGTGCCATCCAAGGGGGGGTTGGTCAGCCCCAGCATTTT.

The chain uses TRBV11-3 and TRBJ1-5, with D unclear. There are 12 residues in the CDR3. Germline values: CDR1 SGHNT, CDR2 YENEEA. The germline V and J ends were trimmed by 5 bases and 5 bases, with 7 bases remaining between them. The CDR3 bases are TGTGCCAGCAGCGCGCGGGATCAGCCCCAGCATTTT. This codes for CASSARDQPQHF.

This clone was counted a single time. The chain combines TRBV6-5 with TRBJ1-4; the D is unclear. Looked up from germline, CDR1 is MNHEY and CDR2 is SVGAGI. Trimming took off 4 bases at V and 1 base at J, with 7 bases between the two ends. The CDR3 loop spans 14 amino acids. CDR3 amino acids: CASSSTGTNEKLFF. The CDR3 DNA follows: TGTGCCAGCAGTTCTACTGGAACTAATGAAAAACTGTTTTTT.

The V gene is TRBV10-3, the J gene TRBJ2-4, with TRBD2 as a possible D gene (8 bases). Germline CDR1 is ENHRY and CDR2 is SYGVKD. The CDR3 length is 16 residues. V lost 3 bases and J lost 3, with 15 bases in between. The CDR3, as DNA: TGTGCCATCAGTGATGACAGGGCGGGGGGCAAAAACATTCAGTACTTC. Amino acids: CAISDDRAGGKNIQYF.

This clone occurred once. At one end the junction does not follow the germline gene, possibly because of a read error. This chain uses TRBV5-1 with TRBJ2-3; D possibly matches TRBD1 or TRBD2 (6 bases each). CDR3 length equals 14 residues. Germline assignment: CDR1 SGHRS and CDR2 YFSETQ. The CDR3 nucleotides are TGCGCCAGCAACTTGGGGGGCGCGACAGATACGCAGTATTTT. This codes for CASNLGGATDTQYF.

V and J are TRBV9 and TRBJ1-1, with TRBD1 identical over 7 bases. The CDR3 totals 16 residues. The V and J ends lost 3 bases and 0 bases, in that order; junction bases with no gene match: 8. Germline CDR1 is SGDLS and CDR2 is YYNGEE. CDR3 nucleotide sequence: TGTGCCAGCAGCGCCCGACAGGGACTCATGAACACTGAAGCTTTCTTT. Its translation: CASSARQGLMNTEAFF.

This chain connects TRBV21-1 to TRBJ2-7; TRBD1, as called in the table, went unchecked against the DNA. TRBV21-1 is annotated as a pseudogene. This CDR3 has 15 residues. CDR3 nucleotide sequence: TGTGCCAGCAGAAAAACGTCCCAGGGCTCCTACGAGCAGTACTTC. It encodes CASRKTSQGSYEQYF.

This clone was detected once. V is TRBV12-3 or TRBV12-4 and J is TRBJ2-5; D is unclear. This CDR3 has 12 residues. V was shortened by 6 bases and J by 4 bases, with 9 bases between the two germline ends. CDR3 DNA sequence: TGTGCCAGCAGCCACGCTAGAGAGACCCAGTACTTC. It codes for CASSHARETQYF.

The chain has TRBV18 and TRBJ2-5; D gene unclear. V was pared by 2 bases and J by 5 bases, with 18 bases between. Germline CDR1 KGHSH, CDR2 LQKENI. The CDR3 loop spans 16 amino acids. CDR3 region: CASSPSYPPSRETQYF. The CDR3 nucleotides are TGTGCCAGCTCACCATCTTACCCTCCATCGCGGGAGACCCAGTACTTC. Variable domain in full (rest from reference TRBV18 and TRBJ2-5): NAGVMQNPRHLVRRRGQEARLRCSPMKGHSHVYWYRQLPEEGLKFMVYLQKENIIDESGMPKERFSAEFPKEGPSILRIQQVVRGDSAAYFCASSPSYPPSRETQYFGPGTRLLVL.

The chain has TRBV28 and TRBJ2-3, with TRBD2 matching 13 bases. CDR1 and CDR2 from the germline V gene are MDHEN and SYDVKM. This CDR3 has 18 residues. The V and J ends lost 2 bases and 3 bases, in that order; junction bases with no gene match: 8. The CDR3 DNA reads TGTGCCAGCAGTTTAGCGGGACTAGCGGGACGGAGTACAGATACGCAGTATTTT. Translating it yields CASSLAGLAGRSTDTQYF.

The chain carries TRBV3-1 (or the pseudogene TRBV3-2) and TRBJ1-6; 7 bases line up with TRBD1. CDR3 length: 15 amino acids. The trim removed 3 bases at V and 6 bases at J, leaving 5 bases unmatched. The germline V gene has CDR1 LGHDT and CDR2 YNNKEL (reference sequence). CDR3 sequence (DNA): TGTGCCAGCAGCCACGCAGACAGGGTTAATTCACCCCTCCACTTT. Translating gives CASSHADRVNSPLHF.

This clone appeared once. In nucleotides, the CDR3 is TGTGCCAGCAGCGTAGGGCAGGGGAGAACAGATACGCAGTATTTT. Protein product: CASSVGQGRTDTQYF. The chain joins TRBV9 to TRBJ2-3; D possibly corresponds to TRBD1 (6 bases). Germline CDR1 and CDR2: SGDLS and YYNGEE. The CDR3 is 15 residues long. Trimming removed 0 bases from V and 3 bases from J, with 11 bases in between.

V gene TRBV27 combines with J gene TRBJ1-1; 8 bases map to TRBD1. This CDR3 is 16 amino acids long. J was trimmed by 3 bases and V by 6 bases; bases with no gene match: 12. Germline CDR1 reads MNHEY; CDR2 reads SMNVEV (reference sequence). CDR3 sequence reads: CASSSPTGGPYTEAFF. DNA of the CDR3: TGTGCCAGCAGCTCACCCACAGGGGGGCCTTACACTGAAGCTTTCTTT.

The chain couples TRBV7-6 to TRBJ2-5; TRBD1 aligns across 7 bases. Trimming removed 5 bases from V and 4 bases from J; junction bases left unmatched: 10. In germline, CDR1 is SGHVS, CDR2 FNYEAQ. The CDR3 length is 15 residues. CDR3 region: CASSLMTGIRETQYF. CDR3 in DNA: TGTGCCAGCAGCCTAATGACAGGGATAAGAGAGACCCAGTACTTC.

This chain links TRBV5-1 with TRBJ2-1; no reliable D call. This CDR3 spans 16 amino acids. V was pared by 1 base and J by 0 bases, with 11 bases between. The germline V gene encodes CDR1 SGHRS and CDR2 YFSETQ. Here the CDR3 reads CASSLTQASSYNEQFF. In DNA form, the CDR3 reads TGCGCCAGCAGCTTGACGCAGGCCAGCTCCTACAATGAGCAGTTCTTC.

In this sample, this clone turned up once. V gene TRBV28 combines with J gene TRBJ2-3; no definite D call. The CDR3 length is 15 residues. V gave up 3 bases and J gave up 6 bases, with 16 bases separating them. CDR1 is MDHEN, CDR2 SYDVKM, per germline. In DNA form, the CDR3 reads TGTGCCAGCAGTTTCACAGACCCCCCTCGGGATACGCAGTATTTT. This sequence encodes CASSFTDPPRDTQYF.

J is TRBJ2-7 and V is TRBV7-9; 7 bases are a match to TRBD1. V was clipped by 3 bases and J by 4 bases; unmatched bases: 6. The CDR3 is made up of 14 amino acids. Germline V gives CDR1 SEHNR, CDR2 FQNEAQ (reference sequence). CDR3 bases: TGTGCCAGCAGCTTGTCCGGGACAGTGTACGAGCAGTACTTC. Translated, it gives CASSLSGTVYEQYF.

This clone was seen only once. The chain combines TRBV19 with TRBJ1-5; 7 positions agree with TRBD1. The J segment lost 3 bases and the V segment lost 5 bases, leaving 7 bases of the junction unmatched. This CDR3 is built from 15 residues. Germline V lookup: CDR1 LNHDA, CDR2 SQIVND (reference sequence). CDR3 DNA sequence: TGTGCCAGTAGTTTGACAGGGAAGAACAATCAGCCCCAGCATTTT. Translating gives CASSLTGKNNQPQHF. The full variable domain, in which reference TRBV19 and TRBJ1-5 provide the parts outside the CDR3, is DGGITQSPKYLFRKEGQNVTLSCEQNLNHDAMYWYRQDPGQGLRLIYYSQIVNDFQKGDIAEGYSVSREKKESFPLTVTSAQKNPTAFYLCASSLTGKNNQPQHFGDGTRLSIL.

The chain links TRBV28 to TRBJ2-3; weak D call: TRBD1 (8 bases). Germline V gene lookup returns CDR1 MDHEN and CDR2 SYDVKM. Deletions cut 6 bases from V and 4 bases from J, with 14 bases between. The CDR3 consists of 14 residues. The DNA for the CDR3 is TGTGCCAGCAGCAACAGGGGGAGGGCAGATACGCAGTATTTT. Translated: CASSNRGRADTQYF.

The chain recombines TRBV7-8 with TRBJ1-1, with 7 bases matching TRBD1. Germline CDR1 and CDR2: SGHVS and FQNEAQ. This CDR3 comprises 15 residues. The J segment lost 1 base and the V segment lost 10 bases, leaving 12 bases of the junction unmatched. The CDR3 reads CATGGRMGKNTEAFF. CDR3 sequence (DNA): TGTGCCACAGGGGGGAGGATGGGCAAGAACACTGAAGCTTTCTTT.